These 21 T cell receptor beta chains were all obtained from the same sample, sequenced in a study of blood T cell repertoires in COVID-19. The protocol was immunoSEQ multiplex PCR, while the TCRdb copy is restricted to in-frame clones and leaves out a portion. The table has 200,000 to 250,000 clones, more than 70% seen once. Sequencing input: PBMCs or T cells enriched from blood (not recorded which). The receptors derive from a woman between 45 and 65 years old who had recovered from COVID-19.

In this sample, this clone turned up many times. The chain uses TRBV5-8 and TRBJ1-2; 8 bases agree with TRBD1. CDR1 is SGHTS, CDR2 YDEGEE, per germline. V gave up 4 bases and J gave up 9 bases; unmatched junction bases: 8. CDR3 length: 13 amino acids. In DNA form, the CDR3 reads TGTGCCAGCAGCCTGACAGGGGTAAGGCGCTACACCTTC. This sequence encodes CASSLTGVRRYTF.

This rearrangement joins TRBV30 to TRBJ2-4; D perhaps matches TRBD1 (7 bases). Germline assignment: CDR1 GTSNPN and CDR2 SVGIG (reference sequence). The CDR3 spans 15 residues. Trimming took 2 bases from V and 2 from J, leaving 13 bases between them. The CDR3 protein is CAWSRAGGSKNIQYF. DNA for the CDR3: TGTGCCTGGAGTAGGGCAGGGGGGTCCAAAAACATTCAGTACTTC.

Of note for this clone: This specimen includes other DNA sequences encoding the same CDR3. The chain employs TRBV5-1 and TRBJ2-3; D gene uncertain. Germline V CDR1 and CDR2: SGHRS, YFSETQ. Trimming stripped 0 bases from V and 2 bases from J, with 7 bases between. This CDR3 is 14 amino acids long. This CDR3 is CASSLAESTDTQYF. The CDR3 region has the DNA TGCGCCAGCAGCTTGGCCGAGTCCACAGATACGCAGTATTTT.

This clone showed up just once. The chain links TRBV4-3 to TRBJ2-5; tentative D call: TRBD2 (6 bases). Per the germline V gene, CDR1 is LGHNA and CDR2 is YSLEER. V lost 0 bases and J lost 5, with 13 bases in between. The length of the CDR3 is 15 residues. Written as DNA, the CDR3 is TGCGCCAGCAGCCAAGATTCCGGGGGACGGGAGACCCAGTACTTC. This encodes CASSQDSGGRETQYF.

The chain combines TRBV10-1 with TRBJ2-1; 8 bases line up with TRBD1. The germline CDR1 and CDR2 sequences are WNHNN and SYGVQD (reference sequence). The CDR3 has 17 amino acids. Germline trimming cut 0 bases from V and 3 bases from J; bases unmatched to any gene: 7. CDR3 sequence reads: CASSESIGTGFYNEQFF. In nucleotides, the CDR3 is TGCGCCAGCAGTGAGTCGATAGGGACAGGTTTCTACAATGAGCAGTTCTTC.

The V call is TRBV7-9, the J call TRBJ2-7, with unresolved D. From germline, CDR1 is SEHNR and CDR2 FQNEAQ (reference sequence). The CDR3 consists of 13 residues. Trimming pared 4 bases from V and 7 bases from J, leaving 14 bases between. CDR3 loop: CASSSLEVGEQYF. In DNA form, the CDR3 reads TGTGCCAGCAGCTCATTAGAGGTCGGGGAGCAGTACTTC.

V gene TRBV6-2 or TRBV6-3 combines with J gene TRBJ1-2; D perhaps matches TRBD1 (6 bases). The germline CDR1 and CDR2 sequences are MNHEY and SVGEGT. Trimming removed 8 bases from V and 3 bases from J, with 22 bases in between. This CDR3 contains 16 residues. The CDR3 region is CASRPRGGPSDYGYTF. Here the CDR3 DNA reads TGTGCCAGCCGCCCGAGGGGGGGGCCTTCGGACTATGGCTACACCTTC.

The chain couples TRBV19 to TRBJ2-1, with 10 bases fitting TRBD2. The V gene end was trimmed by 5 bases and the J gene end by 5 bases; junction bases not matched to a gene: 6. From germline, CDR1 is LNHDA and CDR2 SQIVND (reference sequence). CDR3 size: 15 residues. DNA of the CDR3: TGTGCCAGTAGTGGTAGCGGGAGGACCCACAATGAGCAGTTCTTC. It encodes CASSGSGRTHNEQFF.

The chain uses TRBV2 and TRBJ2-7; D is unclear. Germline V lookup: CDR1 SNHLY, CDR2 FYNNEI. The CDR3 has 11 amino acids. Trimming removed 1 base from V and 12 bases from J, with 10 bases in between. CDR3 amino acids: CASSEVSSLYF. DNA for the CDR3: TGTGCCAGCAGTGAAGTTAGCTCTCTGTACTTC.

The chain combines TRBV5-1 with TRBJ2-3; 15 bases match TRBD2. J lost 4 bases, V lost 4 bases, and 4 bases had no gene match. Germline V CDR1 and CDR2: SGHRS, YFSETQ. This CDR3 spans 16 amino acids. Here the CDR3 DNA reads TGCGCCAGCAGCCTTAGGACTAGCGGGGGGGCAGATACGCAGTATTTT. Protein sequence: CASSLRTSGGADTQYF.

This clone was picked up a small number of times. The CDR3 here is CASSLREAANQPQHF. CDR3 nucleotide sequence: TGTGCCAGCAGCTTAAGGGAGGCAGCTAATCAGCCCCAGCATTTT. This chain connects TRBV7-8 to TRBJ1-5, with unresolved D. The CDR3 spans 15 residues. Germline V gene data show CDR1 as SGHVS and CDR2 as FQNEAQ. V was trimmed by 2 bases and J by 4 bases, leaving 12 bases between them.

The V gene is TRBV2, the J gene TRBJ2-1; 9 bases match TRBD2. The CDR3 length is 15 residues. CDR1 is SNHLY and CDR2 is FYNNEI in the germline V gene. V shed 7 bases and J 0 bases; nucleotides not matched to a gene: 4. This chain's CDR3 is CASIFSGSSYNEQFF. CDR3 bases: TGTGCCAGCATTTTTAGCGGGAGCTCCTACAATGAGCAGTTCTTC.

The gene calls are TRBV19 and TRBJ2-1; D might be TRBD1 (5 bases). Trimming removed 3 bases at V and 7 bases at J, with 16 bases between. Germline V gives CDR1 LNHDA, CDR2 SQIVND (reference sequence). The CDR3 is 15 residues long. CDR3 bases: TGTGCCAGTAGTATGGTACGACAGCGCTTTAATGAGCAGTTCTTC. This sequence encodes CASSMVRQRFNEQFF. Supplemented by reference TRBV19 and TRBJ2-1, the full variable domain reads DGGITQSPKYLFRKEGQNVTLSCEQNLNHDAMYWYRQDPGQGLRLIYYSQIVNDFQKGDIAEGYSVSREKKESFPLTVTSAQKNPTAFYLCASSMVRQRFNEQFFGPGTRLTVL.

This clone was observed a handful of times. V is TRBV5-1 and J is TRBJ2-7; 13 positions agree with TRBD2. J gave up 5 bases and V 0 bases, and 5 bases lay outside the gene matches. This CDR3 contains 16 residues. The germline gives CDR1 SGHRS, CDR2 YFSETQ. This chain's CDR3 is CASSLGGTSGIDEQYF. The CDR3 DNA sequence: TGCGCCAGCAGCTTGGGCGGGACTAGCGGGATCGACGAGCAGTACTTC. Drawing the rest from reference TRBV5-1 and TRBJ2-7, the complete variable domain is KAGVTQTPRYLIKTRGQQVTLSCSPISGHRSVSWYQQTPGQGLQFLFEYFSETQRNKGNFPGRFSGRQFSNSRSEMNVSTLELGDSALYLCASSLGGTSGIDEQYFGPGTRLTVT.

CDR3 in DNA: TGCGCCAGCAGCTTGCGGGGTAGGAACACTGAAGCTTTCTTT. It translates to CASSLRGRNTEAFF. V is TRBV5-1 and J is TRBJ1-1; D remains unclear. V was pared by 1 base and J by 1 base, with 8 bases between. The CDR3 length is 14 residues. Germline CDR1 is SGHRS and CDR2 is YFSETQ.

The CDR3 region is CASSPQAGTTKQYF. The CDR3 nucleotides read TGTGCCAGCAGCCCCCAGGCAGGGACAACTAAGCAGTACTTC. This rearrangement joins TRBV6-5 to TRBJ2-7, with a possible D match to TRBD1 (6 bases). Germline V CDR1 and CDR2: MNHEY, SVGAGI. Trimming cost V 6 bases and J 8 bases, with 20 bases left between them. The CDR3 contains 14 residues.

The chain combines TRBV5-1 with TRBJ2-5, with D perhaps TRBD2 (6 bases). Germline CDR1 SGHRS, CDR2 YFSETQ. CDR3 length: 13 residues. Trimming left V 8 bases short and J 4 bases short, with 15 bases between. The CDR3 nucleotides read TGCGCCAGTCAAGCGGGCGTCGGAGAGACCCAGTACTTC. It codes for CASQAGVGETQYF.

CDR3: CAWTTGLAPGRANVLTF. The CDR3 DNA follows: TGTGCCTGGACCACGGGACTAGCGCCCGGTAGGGCCAACGTCCTGACTTTC. This rearrangement joins TRBV30 to TRBJ2-6, with 10 bases fitting TRBD2. The germline V gene has CDR1 GTSNPN and CDR2 SVGIG (reference sequence). The CDR3 loop spans 17 amino acids. Trimming took 4 bases from V and 5 from J; bases not matched to a gene: 11.

The gene calls are TRBV28 and TRBJ1-1; 8 bases match TRBD1. CDR1 is MDHEN and CDR2 is SYDVKM in the germline V gene. Germline trimming cut 7 bases from V and 4 bases from J; bases unmatched to any gene: 8. The CDR3 sequence is 14 residues long. The CDR3 DNA reads TGTGCCAGCAAGATACAGGGGGGGGCCACTGAAGCTTTCTTT. This sequence encodes CASKIQGGATEAFF.

CDR3: CASSEGAGARNEQFF. CDR3 DNA: TGTGCCAGCAGTGAAGGGGCGGGGGCGCGGAATGAGCAGTTCTTC. The chain employs TRBV6-1 and TRBJ2-1; D perhaps matches TRBD2 (7 bases). Trimming took off 1 base at V and 7 bases at J, with 14 bases between the two ends. The V gene's germline CDR1 is MNHNS and CDR2 SASEGT. This CDR3 spans 15 amino acids.

The rearrangement uses TRBV10-1 and TRBJ2-3; weak D call: TRBD2 (6 bases). Trimming left V 3 bases short and J 4 bases short, with 20 bases between. CDR1 is WNHNN, CDR2 SYGVQD, per germline (reference sequence). This CDR3 has 17 residues. The CDR3 loop reads CASSEVRDLTRADTQYF. DNA of the CDR3: TGCGCCAGCAGTGAAGTGCGGGACTTGACGAGGGCAGATACGCAGTATTTT.